This T cell receptor beta chain was identified during a study of blood T cell repertoires in COVID-19. The overall study: Specimens from acute and convalescent COVID-19 originated in the United States, Italy and Spain. T cells, B-cell-depleted T cells, or PBMCs provided the cDNA or gDNA that served as material.

From germline, CDR1 is MNHNS and CDR2 SASEGT. Germline trimming cut 2 bases from V and 3 bases from J; bases unmatched to any gene: 6. This CDR3 is built from 15 residues. Here immunoSEQ multiplex PCR was the method, and the copy in TCRdb shows in-frame clones only, minus some. The profile shows about 150,000 clones, around nine tenths of them singletons. Sequencing was performed on peripheral blood. The TCR originated in a woman aged 70-85 years with acute or convalescent COVID-19. The chain uses TRBV6-1 and TRBJ1-2; 7 bases are a match to TRBD1. DNA for the CDR3: TGTGCCAGCAGTGAACCGCACAGGGGAGACTATGGCTACACCTTC. This sequence encodes CASSEPHRGDYGYTF.